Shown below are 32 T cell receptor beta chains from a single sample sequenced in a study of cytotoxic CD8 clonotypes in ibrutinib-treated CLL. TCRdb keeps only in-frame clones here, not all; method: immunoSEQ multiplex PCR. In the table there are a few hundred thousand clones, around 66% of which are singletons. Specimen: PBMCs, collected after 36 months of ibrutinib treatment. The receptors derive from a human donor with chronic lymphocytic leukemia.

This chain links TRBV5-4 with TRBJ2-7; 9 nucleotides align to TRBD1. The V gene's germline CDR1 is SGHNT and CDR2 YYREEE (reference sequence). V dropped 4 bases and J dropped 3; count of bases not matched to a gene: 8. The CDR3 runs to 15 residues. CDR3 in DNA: TGTGCCAGCAGCCTCCCCGGACAGGGGATCTACGAGCAGTACTTC. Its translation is CASSLPGQGIYEQYF.

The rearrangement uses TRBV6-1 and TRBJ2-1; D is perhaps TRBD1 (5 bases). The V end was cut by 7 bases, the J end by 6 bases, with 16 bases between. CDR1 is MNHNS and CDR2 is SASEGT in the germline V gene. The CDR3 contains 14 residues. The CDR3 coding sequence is TGTGCCAGCATCCGGATCCGCAGGGCCAATGAGCAGTTCTTC. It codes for CASIRIRRANEQFF.

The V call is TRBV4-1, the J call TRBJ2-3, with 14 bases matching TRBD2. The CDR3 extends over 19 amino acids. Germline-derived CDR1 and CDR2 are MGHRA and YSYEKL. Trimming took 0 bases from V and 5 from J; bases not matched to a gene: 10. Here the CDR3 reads CASSQDIRTSGGRGDTQYF. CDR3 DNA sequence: TGCGCCAGCAGCCAAGATATACGGACTAGCGGGGGGCGTGGAGATACGCAGTATTTT.

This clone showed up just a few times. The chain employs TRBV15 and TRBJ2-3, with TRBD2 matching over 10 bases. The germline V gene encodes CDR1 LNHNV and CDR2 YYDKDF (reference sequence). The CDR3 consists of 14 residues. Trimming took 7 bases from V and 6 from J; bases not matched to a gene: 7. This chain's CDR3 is CATNLAGVLDTQYF. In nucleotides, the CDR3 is TGTGCCACCAATCTAGCGGGAGTATTGGATACGCAGTATTTT.

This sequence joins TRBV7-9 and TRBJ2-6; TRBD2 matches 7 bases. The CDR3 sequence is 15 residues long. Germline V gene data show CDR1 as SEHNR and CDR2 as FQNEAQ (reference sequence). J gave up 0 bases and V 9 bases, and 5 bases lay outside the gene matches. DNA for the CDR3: TGTGCCAGTACGGGGAGGGACTCTGGGGCCAACGTCCTGACTTTC. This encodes CASTGRDSGANVLTF.

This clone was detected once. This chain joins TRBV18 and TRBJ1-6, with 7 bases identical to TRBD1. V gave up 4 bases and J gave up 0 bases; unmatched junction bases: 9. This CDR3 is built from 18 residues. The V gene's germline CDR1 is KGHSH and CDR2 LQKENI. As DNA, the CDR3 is TGTGCCAGCTCACGCACCGGGACAGCCAGCTCCTATAATTCACCCCTCCACTTT. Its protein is CASSRTGTASSYNSPLHF.

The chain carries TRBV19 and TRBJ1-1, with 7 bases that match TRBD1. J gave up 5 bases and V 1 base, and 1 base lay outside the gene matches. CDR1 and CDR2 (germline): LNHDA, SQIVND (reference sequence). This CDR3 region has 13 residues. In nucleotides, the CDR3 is TGTGCCAGTAGTATAGCAGGGGGGACTGAAGCTTTCTTT. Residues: CASSIAGGTEAFF.

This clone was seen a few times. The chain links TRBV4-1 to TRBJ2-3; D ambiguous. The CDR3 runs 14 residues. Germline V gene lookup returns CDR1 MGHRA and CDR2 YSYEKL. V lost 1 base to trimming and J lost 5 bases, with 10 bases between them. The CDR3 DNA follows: TGCGCCAGCAGCCAAGTCCCGGGCGAAGATACGCAGTATTTT. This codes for CASSQVPGEDTQYF.

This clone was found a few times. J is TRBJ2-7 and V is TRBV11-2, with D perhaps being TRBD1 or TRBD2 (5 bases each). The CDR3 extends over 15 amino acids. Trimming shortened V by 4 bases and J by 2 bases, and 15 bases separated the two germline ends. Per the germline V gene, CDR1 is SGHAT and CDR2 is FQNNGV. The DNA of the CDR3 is TGTGCCAGCAGCTCCACCAGGGACGGTGCCTACGAGCAGTACTTC. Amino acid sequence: CASSSTRDGAYEQYF.

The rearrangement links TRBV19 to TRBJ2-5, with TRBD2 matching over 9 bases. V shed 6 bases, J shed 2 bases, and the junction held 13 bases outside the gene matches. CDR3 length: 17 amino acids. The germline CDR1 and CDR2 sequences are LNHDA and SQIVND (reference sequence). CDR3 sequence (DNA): TGTGCCAGTAGCCACCTCTTCCTAGCGGGACCTCAAGAGACCCAGTACTTC. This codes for CASSHLFLAGPQETQYF.

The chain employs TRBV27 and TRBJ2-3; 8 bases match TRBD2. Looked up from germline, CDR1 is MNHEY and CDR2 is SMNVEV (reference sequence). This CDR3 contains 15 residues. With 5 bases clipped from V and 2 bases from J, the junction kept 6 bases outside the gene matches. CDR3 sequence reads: CASSAPGLDTDTQYF. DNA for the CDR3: TGTGCCAGCAGTGCTCCGGGACTAGACACAGATACGCAGTATTTT.

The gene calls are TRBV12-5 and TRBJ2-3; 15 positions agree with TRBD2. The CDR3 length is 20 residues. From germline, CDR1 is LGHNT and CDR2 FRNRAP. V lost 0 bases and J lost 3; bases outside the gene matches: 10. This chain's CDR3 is CASGLVQKGLAGGLTDTQYF. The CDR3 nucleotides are TGTGCTAGTGGTTTGGTACAAAAAGGACTAGCGGGGGGGCTGACAGATACGCAGTATTTT.

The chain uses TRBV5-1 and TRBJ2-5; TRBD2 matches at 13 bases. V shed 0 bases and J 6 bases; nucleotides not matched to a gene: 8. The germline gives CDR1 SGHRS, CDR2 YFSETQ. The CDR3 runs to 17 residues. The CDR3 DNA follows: TGCGCCAGCAGCTTGGCGGGTGGGACTAGCGGGGAAAAGACCCAGTACTTC. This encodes CASSLAGGTSGEKTQYF. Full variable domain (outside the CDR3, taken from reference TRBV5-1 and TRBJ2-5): KAGVTQTPRYLIKTRGQQVTLSCSPISGHRSVSWYQQTPGQGLQFLFEYFSETQRNKGNFPGRFSGRQFSNSRSEMNVSTLELGDSALYLCASSLAGGTSGEKTQYFGPGTRLLVL.

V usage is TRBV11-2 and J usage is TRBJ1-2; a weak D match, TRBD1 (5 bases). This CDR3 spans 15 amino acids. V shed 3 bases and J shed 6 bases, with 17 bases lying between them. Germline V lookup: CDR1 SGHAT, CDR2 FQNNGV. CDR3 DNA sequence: TGTGCCAGCAGCTTGCTGGGTGTCGGGGGGAATGGCTACACCTTC. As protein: CASSLLGVGGNGYTF.

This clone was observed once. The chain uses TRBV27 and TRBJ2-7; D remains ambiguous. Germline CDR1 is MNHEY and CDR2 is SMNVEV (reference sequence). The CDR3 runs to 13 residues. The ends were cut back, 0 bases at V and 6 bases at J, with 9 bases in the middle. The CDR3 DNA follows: TGTGCCAGCAGTTTATCGATAAATGTCGAGCAGTACTTC. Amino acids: CASSLSINVEQYF.

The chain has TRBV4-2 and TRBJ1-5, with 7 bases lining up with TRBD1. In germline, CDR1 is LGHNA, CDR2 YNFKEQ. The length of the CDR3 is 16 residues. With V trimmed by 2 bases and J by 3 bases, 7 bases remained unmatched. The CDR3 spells CASSQQTGRDNQPQHF. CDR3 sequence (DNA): TGTGCCAGCAGCCAACAGACAGGGAGAGACAATCAGCCCCAGCATTTT.

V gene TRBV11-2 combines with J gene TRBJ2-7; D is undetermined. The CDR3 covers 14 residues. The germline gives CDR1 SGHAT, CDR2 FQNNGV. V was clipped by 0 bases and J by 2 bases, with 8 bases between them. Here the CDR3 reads CASSLDGSPYEQYF. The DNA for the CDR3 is TGTGCCAGCAGCTTAGATGGAAGCCCCTACGAGCAGTACTTC.

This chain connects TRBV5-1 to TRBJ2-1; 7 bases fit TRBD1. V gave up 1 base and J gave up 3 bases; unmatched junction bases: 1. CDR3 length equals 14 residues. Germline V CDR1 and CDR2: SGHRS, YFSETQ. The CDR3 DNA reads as TGCGCCAGCAGCTTGACAGGGGTCTACAATGAGCAGTTCTTC. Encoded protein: CASSLTGVYNEQFF.

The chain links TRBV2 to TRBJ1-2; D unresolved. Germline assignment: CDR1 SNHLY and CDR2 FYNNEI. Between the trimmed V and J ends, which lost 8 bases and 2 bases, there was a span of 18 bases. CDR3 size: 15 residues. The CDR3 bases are TGTGCCAGCCCACGTCCCCGGACGGCAAACTATGGCTACACCTTC. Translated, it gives CASPRPRTANYGYTF.

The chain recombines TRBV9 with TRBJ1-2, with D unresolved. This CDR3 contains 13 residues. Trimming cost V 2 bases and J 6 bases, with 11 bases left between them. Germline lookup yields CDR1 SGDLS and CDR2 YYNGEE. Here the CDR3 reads CASSVGGGNGYTF. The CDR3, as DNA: TGTGCCAGCAGCGTGGGCGGCGGGAATGGCTACACCTTC.

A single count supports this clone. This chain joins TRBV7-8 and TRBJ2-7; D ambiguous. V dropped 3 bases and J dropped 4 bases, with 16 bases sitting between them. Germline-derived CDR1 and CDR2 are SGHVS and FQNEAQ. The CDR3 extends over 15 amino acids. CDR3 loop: CASSFNPGPSYEQYF. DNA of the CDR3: TGTGCCAGCAGCTTTAATCCGGGTCCCAGTTACGAGCAGTACTTC.

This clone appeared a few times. The CDR3 region has the DNA TGTGCCATCAGTGACCATGGACAGGAGCCCTATGGCTACACCTTC. Amino acids: CAISDHGQEPYGYTF. The rearrangement uses TRBV10-3 and TRBJ1-2; 7 bases fit TRBD1. The CDR3 contains 15 residues. The germline CDR1 and CDR2 sequences are ENHRY and SYGVKD. Trimming cost V 3 bases and J 4 bases; bases outside gene matches: 8.

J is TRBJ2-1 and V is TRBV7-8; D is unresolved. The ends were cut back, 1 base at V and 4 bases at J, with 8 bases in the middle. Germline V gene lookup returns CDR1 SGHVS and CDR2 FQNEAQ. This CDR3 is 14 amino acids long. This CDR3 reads CASSLESGYNEQFF. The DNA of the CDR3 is TGTGCCAGCAGCTTAGAATCCGGTTACAATGAGCAGTTCTTC. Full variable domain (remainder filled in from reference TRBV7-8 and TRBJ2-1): GAGVSQSPRYKVAKRGQDVALRCDPISGHVSLFWYQQALGQGPEFLTYFQNEAQLDKSGLPSDRFFAERPEGSVSTLKIQRTQQEDSAVYLCASSLESGYNEQFFGPGTRLTVL.

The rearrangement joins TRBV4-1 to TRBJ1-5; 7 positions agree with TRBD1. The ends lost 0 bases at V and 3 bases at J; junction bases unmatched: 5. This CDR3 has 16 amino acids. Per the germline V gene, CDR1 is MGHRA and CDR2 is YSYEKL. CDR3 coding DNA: TGCGCCAGCAGCCAAGAGACAGGGCAGGACAATCAGCCCCAGCATTTT. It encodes CASSQETGQDNQPQHF.

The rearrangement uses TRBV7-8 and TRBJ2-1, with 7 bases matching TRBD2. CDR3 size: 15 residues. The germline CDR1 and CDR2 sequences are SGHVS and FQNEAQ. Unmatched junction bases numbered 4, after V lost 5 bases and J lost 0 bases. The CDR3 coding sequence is TGTGCCAGCAGCCCGAGCGGGGACTCCTACAATGAGCAGTTCTTC. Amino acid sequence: CASSPSGDSYNEQFF.

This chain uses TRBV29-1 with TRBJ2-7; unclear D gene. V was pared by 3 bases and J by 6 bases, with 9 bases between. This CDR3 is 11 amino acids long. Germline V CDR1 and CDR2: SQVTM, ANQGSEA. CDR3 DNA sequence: TGCAGCGTTGAGATAGCAATCGAGCAGTACTTC. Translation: CSVEIAIEQYF.

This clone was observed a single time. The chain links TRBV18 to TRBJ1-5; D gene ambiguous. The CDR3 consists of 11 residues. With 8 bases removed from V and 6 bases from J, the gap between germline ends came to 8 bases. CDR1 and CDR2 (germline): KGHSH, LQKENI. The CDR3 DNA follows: TGTGCCAGCGGAGCGGGTCAGCCCCAGCATTTT. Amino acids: CASGAGQPQHF.

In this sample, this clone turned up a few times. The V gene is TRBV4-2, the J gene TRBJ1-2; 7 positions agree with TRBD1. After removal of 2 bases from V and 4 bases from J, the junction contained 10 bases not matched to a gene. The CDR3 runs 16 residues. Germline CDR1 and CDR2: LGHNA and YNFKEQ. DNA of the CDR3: TGTGCCAGCAGCCAACATAGACAGACAGGGCTCTATGGCTACACCTTC. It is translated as CASSQHRQTGLYGYTF.

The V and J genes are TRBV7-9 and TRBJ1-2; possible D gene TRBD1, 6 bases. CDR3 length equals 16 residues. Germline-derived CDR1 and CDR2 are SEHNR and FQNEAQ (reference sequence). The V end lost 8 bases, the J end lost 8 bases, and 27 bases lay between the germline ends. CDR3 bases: TGTGCCAGCTCCCAGTTCCGCGGCAGGGGCGGACGAGGCTACACCTTC. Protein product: CASSQFRGRGGRGYTF.

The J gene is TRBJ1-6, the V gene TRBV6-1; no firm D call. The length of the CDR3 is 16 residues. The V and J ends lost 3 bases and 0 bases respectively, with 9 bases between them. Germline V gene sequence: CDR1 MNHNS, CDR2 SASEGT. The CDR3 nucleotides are TGTGCCAGCAGTGAGGGCCTGAGCTCCTATAATTCACCCCTCCACTTT. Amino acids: CASSEGLSSYNSPLHF.

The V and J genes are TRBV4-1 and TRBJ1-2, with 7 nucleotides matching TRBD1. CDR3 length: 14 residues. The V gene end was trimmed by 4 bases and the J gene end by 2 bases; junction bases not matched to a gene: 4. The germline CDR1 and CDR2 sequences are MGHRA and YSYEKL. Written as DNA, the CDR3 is TGCGCCAGCAGCCCGGGACAGACAAACTATGGCTACACCTTC. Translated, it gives CASSPGQTNYGYTF.

The chain's CDR3 is CASSPRLGQAGYTF. Written as DNA, the CDR3 is TGTGCCAGCAGCCCTAGATTGGGGCAGGCGGGCTACACCTTC. The V and J genes are TRBV7-2 and TRBJ1-2; D perhaps matches TRBD1 (5 bases). Germline V CDR1 and CDR2: SGHTA, FQGNSA. This CDR3 has 14 residues. Trimming took 5 bases from V and 8 from J, leaving 18 bases between them. Combining the CDR3 with reference TRBV7-2 and TRBJ1-2 gives the whole variable domain GAGVSQSPSNKVTEKGKDVELRCDPISGHTALYWYRQSLGQGLEFLIYFQGNSAPDKSGLPSDRFSAERTGGSVSTLTIQRTQQEDSAVYLCASSPRLGQAGYTFGSGTRLTVV.